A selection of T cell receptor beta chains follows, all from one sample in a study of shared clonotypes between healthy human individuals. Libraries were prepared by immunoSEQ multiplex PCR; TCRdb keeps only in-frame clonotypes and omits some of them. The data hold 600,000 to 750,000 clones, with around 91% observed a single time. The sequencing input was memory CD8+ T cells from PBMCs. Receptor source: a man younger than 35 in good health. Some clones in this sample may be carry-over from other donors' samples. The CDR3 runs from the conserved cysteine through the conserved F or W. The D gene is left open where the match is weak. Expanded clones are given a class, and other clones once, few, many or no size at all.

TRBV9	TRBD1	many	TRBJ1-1	TGTGCCAGCAGCGGGACAGGGGGCTCAGACACTGAAGCTTTCTTT	CASSGTGGSDTEAFF
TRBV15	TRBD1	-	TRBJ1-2	TGTGCCACCAGCAGAAACAGGGGGTCTTTCTATGGCTACACCTTC	CATSRNRGSFYGYTF
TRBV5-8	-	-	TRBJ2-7	TGTGCCAGCAGCTTGGGGCCGATCGAGCAGTACTTC	CASSLGPIEQYF
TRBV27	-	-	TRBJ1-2	TGTGCCAGCAGTTTGACAGGAGAAGGCTACACCTTC	CASSLTGEGYTF
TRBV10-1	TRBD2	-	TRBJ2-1	TGCGCCAGCAGCCAATCCCACGGGGGGGTTGCCTCCTACAATGAGCAGTTCTTC	CASSQSHGGVASYNEQFF
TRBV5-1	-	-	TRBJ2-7	TGCGCCAGCAGCTTGAGTACAGACTCCTACGAGCAGTACTTC	CASSLSTDSYEQYF
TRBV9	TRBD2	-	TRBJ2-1	TGTGCCAGCAGCAAAGGAACTAGCGGTAACAATGAGCAGTTCTTC	CASSKGTSGNNEQFF
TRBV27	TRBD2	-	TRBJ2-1	TGTGCCAGCAGTATCGGGACTAGCGGGAGCTTACCCTACAATGAGCAGTTCTTC	CASSIGTSGSLPYNEQFF
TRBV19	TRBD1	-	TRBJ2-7	TGTGCCAGTAGTATAGGGGACAGCCGGGTTTACGAGCAGTACTTC	CASSIGDSRVYEQYF
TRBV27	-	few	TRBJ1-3	TGTGCCAGCAGTTTAGGCTCCCCAGGGGCTGGAAACACCATATATTTT	CASSLGSPGAGNTIYF
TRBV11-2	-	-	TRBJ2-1	TGTGCCAGCAGCTTAGACGGGCCGGGCCCGCGGGTCTTC	CASSLDGPGPRVF
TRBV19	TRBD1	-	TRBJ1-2	TGTGCCAGTAGTACTGCACCGGACAGGCTATATGGCTACACCTTC	CASSTAPDRLYGYTF
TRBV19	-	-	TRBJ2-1	TGTGCCAGTAGTATAGTGGGGGGCTACAATGAGCAGTTCTTC	CASSIVGGYNEQFF